The clone carrying this T cell receptor (beta chain) was found once. Its specificity is not known. This sample was taken from a study of OX40 agonist ivuxolimab in advanced cancers. General study points: The CD4+ and CD8+ T cells in the blood had expanded clonally by week 6 at 0.1 to 3.0 mg/kg.

This CDR3 region has 14 residues. In germline, CDR1 is SEHNR, CDR2 FQNEAQ (reference sequence). V lost 6 bases, J lost 6 bases, and 10 bases stayed unmatched. Here immunoSEQ multiplex PCR was the method, and the copy in TCRdb shows in-frame clones only, minus some. The sample holds 75,000 to 85,000 clones, roughly 84% seen once. This TCR was sampled from an adult with an advanced solid tumor such as melanoma, head and neck, liver or kidney cancer. Here the sequenced sample was CD4+ or CD8+ T cells sorted from blood, taken in a trial of the OX40 agonist ivuxolimab. This sequence joins TRBV7-9 and TRBJ1-2, with TRBD1 identical over 7 bases. The CDR3 is CASRLTGKYDGYTF. DNA of the CDR3: TGTGCCAGCAGGCTGACAGGGAAGTACGATGGCTACACCTTC. Complete variable domain (other parts from reference TRBV7-9 and TRBJ1-2): DTGVSQNPRHKITKRGQNVTFRCDPISEHNRLYWYRQTLGQGPEFLTYFQNEAQLEKSRLLSDRFSAERPKGSFSTLEIQRTEQGDSAMYLCASRLTGKYDGYTFGSGTRLTVV.